There are many counts of the clone carrying this T cell receptor (beta chain). Antigen specificity is unknown. Time point of the sample: longitudinal time-point 1 (baseline). Serving as healthy controls were blood bank volunteers based in Maryland, USA. This CDR3 is built from 14 residues. From germline, CDR1 is MNHEY and CDR2 SMNVEV (reference sequence). The V and J ends lost 4 bases and 5 bases, in that order; junction bases with no gene match: 5. The sample is drawn from a study of neurological immune-mediated disorders. Points from the study as a whole: The highest TCR clonal expansion occurred in HTLV-1-associated myelopathy; multiple sclerosis fell below healthy controls.

It was by 5'RACE with 10-nucleotide random UMIs that the cDNA was made. TCRdb redid the calling of the 5' RACE reads with MiXCR, one entry per CDR3 protein. The sample holds around 76,000 distinct CDR3 sequences, roughly 10% seen once. This TCR derives from a young man in good health. The sequenced sample was PBMCs. J is TRBJ2-7 and V is TRBV27, with TRBD2 matching over 10 bases. CDR3 sequence: CASSSPSGRDEQYF. CDR3 nucleotides: TGTGCCAGCAGTTCCCCAAGCGGGAGGGACGAGCAGTACTTC.